This TCR beta chain was profiled in a study of OX40 agonist ivuxolimab in advanced cancers. The CDR3 has 14 residues. Germline V CDR1 and CDR2: ENHRY, SYGVKD. Trimming cost V 0 bases and J 5 bases, with 10 bases left between them. Repertoires were generated with immunoSEQ multiplex PCR, while TCRdb's copy carries only in-frame clones and drops some. The top ten hold approximately 0.7% of the sample, which has roughly 90,000 clones, approximately 90% seen once. This clone was counted once. This TCR derives from an adult with an advanced solid tumor such as melanoma, head and neck, liver or kidney cancer. The specimen comprised CD4+ or CD8+ T cells sorted from blood, sampled in a trial of the OX40 agonist ivuxolimab. This chain uses TRBV10-3 with TRBJ2-5; D could derive from TRBD1 or TRBD2 (5 bases each). The CDR3 sequence is CAISESIGTETQYF. CDR3 sequence (DNA): TGTGCCATCAGTGAGTCGATCGGGACGGAGACCCAGTACTTC.